This entry lists 31 T cell receptor beta chains sequenced from one sample in a study of response to subunit inactivated influenza vaccine. Each CDR3 protein gets one entry after TCRdb re-called the RT-PCR reads with MiXCR. The sample carries hundreds of thousands of distinct CDR3 sequences, 10% to 15% recorded once. This sample comprised PBMCs from blood, obtained on the day of vaccination. These receptors were collected from a man aged 50 to 60 who received an inactivated influenza vaccine.

This clonotype was found a few times. This chain connects TRBV4-2 to TRBJ1-4, with TRBD1 identical over 8 bases. J was trimmed by 7 bases and V by 3 bases; bases with no gene match: 7. CDR1 is LGHNA and CDR2 is YNFKEQ in the germline V gene. The CDR3 sequence is 15 residues long. CDR3 in amino acids: CASSQTGESSEKLFF. The CDR3 nucleotides are TGTGCCAGCAGCCAGACAGGGGAATCTTCTGAAAAACTGTTTTTT.

Many counts were recorded for this clonotype. The V and J genes are TRBV9 and TRBJ2-5; D perhaps matches TRBD2 (6 bases). This CDR3 spans 16 amino acids. Trimming removed 0 bases from V and 1 base from J, with 13 bases in between. Per germline, CDR1 SGDLS and CDR2 YYNGEE. The CDR3 nucleotides are TGTGCCAGCAGCGTAGGTGAGGGAGGACTCCAAGAGACCCAGTACTTC. This encodes CASSVGEGGLQETQYF.

This clonotype showed up just a few times. The rearrangement joins TRBV4-3 to TRBJ1-6, with TRBD1 matching over 10 bases. CDR1 is LGHNA, CDR2 YSLEER, per germline. This CDR3 has 16 amino acids. Unmatched junction bases numbered 5, after V lost 0 bases and J lost 9 bases. CDR3 in amino acids: CASSQDPTGGTSPLHF. The CDR3 nucleotides are TGCGCCAGCAGCCAAGACCCGACAGGGGGCACTTCACCCCTCCACTTT.

This clonotype came up a few times. This chain joins TRBV2 and TRBJ1-6, with D hard to call. V gave up 6 bases and J gave up 0 bases, with 12 bases separating them. The CDR3 sequence is 16 residues long. Germline V gene sequence: CDR1 SNHLY, CDR2 FYNNEI. The CDR3 DNA sequence: TGTGCCAGCAGACCCGATACTAGCTCCTATAATTCACCCCTCCACTTT. Translation gives CASRPDTSSYNSPLHF. Variable domain in full (rest from reference TRBV2 and TRBJ1-6): EPEVTQTPSHQVTQMGQEVILRCVPISNHLYFYWYRQILGQKVEFLVSFYNNEISEKSEIFDDQFSVERPDGSNFTLKIRSTKLEDSAMYFCASRPDTSSYNSPLHFGNGTRLTVT.

In regard to this clonotype: A much bigger clone sits one base away, suggesting this may be a read error. This chain connects TRBV5-5 to TRBJ1-5; maybe TRBD1 (5 bases). CDR1 is SGHKS, CDR2 YYEKEE, per germline (reference sequence). This CDR3 is built from 15 residues. The CDR3 region has the DNA TGTGCCAGCTGCTTGGTTGGGGAACGGGGCCAGCCCCAGCATTTT. Amino acids: CASCLVGERGQPQHF.

This clonotype was seen more than once but under ten times. The chain couples TRBV30 to TRBJ2-5; the D gene is possibly TRBD1 (5 bases). Germline lookup yields CDR1 GTSNPN and CDR2 SVGIG (reference sequence). The CDR3 has 12 residues. Trimming took 1 base from V and 4 from J, leaving 7 bases between them. The CDR3 nucleotides are TGTGCCTGGAGTGGGCAGGGAGAGACCCAGTACTTC. The encoded protein is CAWSGQGETQYF. The full variable domain, with the rest looked up from reference TRBV30 and TRBJ2-5, is SQTIHQWPATLVQPVGSPLSLECTVEGTSNPNLYWYRQAAGRGLQLLFYSVGIGQISSEVPQNLSASRPQDRQFILSSKKLLLSDSGFYLCAWSGQGETQYFGPGTRLLVL.

The CDR3 region is CASSESTRGEGASETQYF. Here the CDR3 DNA reads TGCGCCAGCAGTGAGTCGACCCGGGGTGAGGGGGCCTCCGAGACCCAGTACTTC. The chain links TRBV10-1 to TRBJ2-5, with TRBD1 matching over 7 bases. Germline CDR1 and CDR2: WNHNN and SYGVQD (reference sequence). With 0 bases clipped from V and 5 bases from J, the junction kept 15 bases outside the gene matches. The CDR3 totals 18 residues.

This clonotype was detected only a few times. This rearrangement joins TRBV6-1 to TRBJ2-3, with 11 bases identical to TRBD2. The CDR3 consists of 16 residues. J gave up 0 bases and V 6 bases, and 5 bases lay outside the gene matches. Per germline, CDR1 MNHNS and CDR2 SASEGT. The CDR3 spells CASRASGRLSTDTQYF. The CDR3 DNA is TGTGCCAGCAGGGCTAGCGGGAGGTTGAGCACAGATACGCAGTATTTT.

This clonotype showed up many times. DNA of the CDR3: TGCGCCAGCAGCTCGGACCCTCTGGCCTACAATGAGCAGTTCTTC. It codes for CASSSDPLAYNEQFF. The J gene is TRBJ2-1, the V gene TRBV5-1; D remains unclear. This CDR3 contains 15 residues. CDR1 and CDR2 (germline): SGHRS, YFSETQ. Between the trimmed V and J ends, which lost 3 bases and 2 bases, there was a span of 12 bases.

This CDR3 reads CAISVREERLASEQFF. CDR3 DNA sequence: TGTGCCATCAGTGTTCGTGAGGAACGTCTGGCTAGTGAGCAGTTCTTC. The chain links TRBV10-3 to TRBJ2-1; D is uncertain. CDR3 size: 16 residues. With 4 bases removed from V and 9 bases from J, the gap between germline ends came to 22 bases. Germline CDR1 reads ENHRY; CDR2 reads SYGVKD.

Many counts were recorded for this clonotype. The V call is TRBV4-1, the J call TRBJ2-3; maybe TRBD1 (6 bases). Germline V gene lookup returns CDR1 MGHRA and CDR2 YSYEKL. The V end lost 0 bases, the J end lost 0 bases, and 25 bases lay between the germline ends. The CDR3 contains 21 residues. This CDR3 reads CASSQDDGVRGFLSSTDTQYF. DNA of the CDR3: TGCGCCAGCAGCCAAGATGACGGTGTCAGGGGATTCCTCTCTAGCACAGATACGCAGTATTTT.

CDR3 protein: CASSQESLGPNYEQYF. CDR3 sequence (DNA): TGTGCCAGCAGCCAAGAATCACTGGGGCCTAACTACGAGCAGTACTTC. V is TRBV3-1 and J is TRBJ2-7, with D tentatively TRBD1 (5 bases). The V end lost 0 bases, the J end lost 3 bases, and 15 bases lay between the germline ends. Germline lookup yields CDR1 LGHDT and CDR2 YNNKEL (reference sequence). The CDR3 is 16 amino acids.

In this sample, this clonotype turned up many times. The V gene is TRBV7-9, the J gene TRBJ2-5; no definite D call. Trimming left V 3 bases short and J 4 bases short, with 18 bases between. The CDR3 length is 16 residues. The germline gives CDR1 SEHNR, CDR2 FQNEAQ (reference sequence). This CDR3 reads CASSLSPVLVGETQYF. The CDR3 nucleotides are TGTGCCAGCAGCTTGTCTCCGGTTCTAGTCGGAGAGACCCAGTACTTC.

This clonotype came up a few times. The rearrangement joins TRBV12-3 or TRBV12-4 to TRBJ2-2; D tentatively reads TRBD1 or TRBD2 (6 bases each). The CDR3 consists of 16 residues. V dropped 2 bases and J dropped 4 bases, with 14 bases sitting between them. This CDR3 reads CASSLRGANPTGELFF. The CDR3 nucleotides read TGTGCCAGCAGTTTAAGGGGGGCGAACCCCACCGGGGAGCTGTTTTTT.

This clonotype was observed a handful of times. The rearrangement joins TRBV5-4 to TRBJ2-5; no definite D call. Germline values: CDR1 SGHNT, CDR2 YYREEE (reference sequence). The CDR3 is 13 amino acids. V was cut by 2 bases and J by 2 bases, with 7 bases left in between. CDR3 DNA: TGTGCCAGCAGCTTCTCCCTACAAGAGACCCAGTACTTC. Amino acids: CASSFSLQETQYF.

This clonotype was counted between two and nine times. The chain links TRBV27 to TRBJ1-4; D ambiguous. The CDR3 is 15 amino acids. Germline V gene sequence: CDR1 MNHEY, CDR2 SMNVEV (reference sequence). V lost 6 bases and J lost 0, with 11 bases in between. In DNA, the CDR3 is TGTGCCAGCAGCCCATACCCTGCAACTAATGAAAAACTGTTTTTT. It is translated as CASSPYPATNEKLFF.

This clonotype was recorded at least ten times. This chain links TRBV12-3 or TRBV12-4 with TRBJ2-1; the match to TRBD2 covers 9 bases. V shed 4 bases and J 3 bases; nucleotides not matched to a gene: 7. The CDR3 is made up of 16 amino acids. The CDR3 DNA is TGTGCCAGCAGTTGGTTAGCGGGAGCATACTACAATGAGCAGTTCTTC. Protein product: CASSWLAGAYYNEQFF.

This clonotype occurred many times. This chain uses TRBV10-2 with TRBJ1-3; 8 positions agree with TRBD1. This CDR3 region has 14 residues. Germline V CDR1 and CDR2: WSHSY, SAAADI. V lost 7 bases and J lost 6; bases outside the gene matches: 8. CDR3 DNA: TGCGCCAGCACCTCGACAGGGGTTGCAAACACCATATATTTT. Its protein product is CASTSTGVANTIYF.

This rearrangement joins TRBV11-1 to TRBJ2-1; 13 nucleotides line up with TRBD2. Germline CDR1 reads SGHAT; CDR2 reads FQDESV (reference sequence). The CDR3 is 19 residues long. J gave up 0 bases and V 5 bases, and 10 bases lay outside the gene matches. The CDR3 DNA sequence: TGTGCCAGCAGCGAGCAGGGACTAGCGGGGACGAGCTCCTACAATGAGCAGTTCTTC. It is translated as CASSEQGLAGTSSYNEQFF.

This clonotype was seen only a few times. The chain couples TRBV20-1 to TRBJ1-1; TRBD1 aligns across 8 bases. The V segment lost 4 bases and the J segment 4 bases; nucleotides outside the gene matches: 8. This CDR3 contains 14 residues. Germline CDR1 and CDR2: DFQATT and SNEGSKA (reference sequence). The CDR3 loop is CSAIPRGRFTEAFF. The CDR3 DNA follows: TGCAGTGCTATCCCCAGGGGGCGTTTCACTGAAGCTTTCTTT.

This clonotype was found many times. The chain combines TRBV6-2 or TRBV6-3 with TRBJ2-3; 9 bases are shared with TRBD2. This CDR3 comprises 16 residues. In germline, CDR1 is MNHEY, CDR2 SVGEGT. V shed 0 bases and J 3 bases; nucleotides not matched to a gene: 4. CDR3: CASSYSAGGPTDTQYF. The CDR3 region has the DNA TGTGCCAGCAGTTACTCGGCGGGAGGGCCGACAGATACGCAGTATTTT.

Only a few counts were recorded for this clonotype. The chain is built from TRBV9 and TRBJ2-5, with D unresolved. This CDR3 has 13 residues. Germline values: CDR1 SGDLS, CDR2 YYNGEE. Trimming left V 3 bases short and J 3 bases short, with 9 bases between. CDR3 nucleotide sequence: TGTGCCAGCAGCGCCAGCGTCGAAGAGACCCAGTACTTC. It encodes CASSASVEETQYF.

This clonotype appeared a few times. The rearrangement joins TRBV11-2 to TRBJ2-5, with TRBD2 identical over 8 bases. Losses at the gene ends were 2 bases for V and 2 bases for J; bases not matched to a gene: 13. This CDR3 is built from 18 residues. Germline lookup yields CDR1 SGHAT and CDR2 FQNNGV. This CDR3 is CASSLLLFAGRVQETQYF. CDR3 in DNA: TGTGCCAGCAGCTTACTGCTCTTCGCCGGGAGGGTGCAAGAGACCCAGTACTTC. The whole variable domain, filled in from reference TRBV11-2 and TRBJ2-5, reads EAGVAQSPRYKIIEKRQSVAFWCNPISGHATLYWYQQILGQGPKLLIQFQNNGVVDDSQLPKDRFSAERLKGVDSTLKIQPAKLEDSAVYLCASSLLLFAGRVQETQYFGPGTRLLVL.

This clonotype has just a few counts. This sequence joins TRBV29-1 and TRBJ2-1; 8 positions agree with TRBD2. The CDR3 spans 14 residues. In germline, CDR1 is SQVTM, CDR2 ANQGSEA. V shed 4 bases and J 9 bases; nucleotides not matched to a gene: 11. The CDR3 DNA reads as TGCAGCGTTGCGGTTCACGGGAGGGCCAGTGAGCAGTTCTTC. It codes for CSVAVHGRASEQFF.

The chain is built from TRBV5-1 and TRBJ2-3; 11 bases match TRBD2. J gave up 1 base and V 6 bases, and 4 bases lay outside the gene matches. Germline V gene lookup returns CDR1 SGHRS and CDR2 YFSETQ. CDR3 size: 15 residues. The CDR3 bases are TGCGCCAGCACCCTACTAGCGGGGGGCACAGATACGCAGTATTTT. Translation gives CASTLLAGGTDTQYF.

Concerning this clonotype itself: The CDR3 end shows no conserved phenylalanine or tryptophan, and so a read error is likely. The CDR3 loop is CASSTSLRAFNSPLHI. The CDR3 nucleotides are TGTGCCAGCTCAACATCGCTGAGGGCCTTCAATTCACCCCTCCACATT. The chain has TRBV18 and TRBJ1-6, with D unclear. The V end lost 5 bases, the J end lost 7 bases, and 18 bases lay between the germline ends. The CDR3 contains 16 residues. Per germline, CDR1 KGHSH and CDR2 LQKENI.

The chain links TRBV20-1 to TRBJ2-5; 10 bases fit TRBD2. There are 14 residues in the CDR3. Germline values: CDR1 DFQATT, CDR2 SNEGSKA (reference sequence). The CDR3 sequence is CRARLAGSQETQYF. CDR3 nucleotide sequence: TGCAGAGCAAGACTAGCGGGTAGTCAAGAGACCCAGTACTTC.

The gene calls are TRBV12-3 or TRBV12-4 and TRBJ2-3; either TRBD1 or TRBD2 may fit D (6 bases each). The CDR3 is made up of 14 amino acids. V lost 5 bases to trimming and J lost 5 bases, with 14 bases between them. CDR3 residues: CASSVRGAEDTQYF. CDR3 DNA sequence: TGTGCCAGCAGTGTAAGGGGGGCGGAAGATACGCAGTATTTT.

In this sample, this clonotype turned up a few times. This chain joins TRBV6-2 or TRBV6-3 and TRBJ2-1; D is undetermined. Per the germline V gene, CDR1 is MNHEY and CDR2 is SVGEGT. Trimming removed 0 bases from V and 5 bases from J, with 11 bases in between. CDR3 length: 15 residues. The chain's CDR3 is CASSYSPILDNEQFF. CDR3 bases: TGTGCCAGCAGTTACTCGCCGATTCTAGACAATGAGCAGTTCTTC.

This clonotype was picked up a small number of times. The V and J genes are TRBV5-4 and TRBJ1-1; D is possibly TRBD1 (5 bases). The CDR3 runs 15 residues. With 0 bases removed from V and 4 bases from J, the gap between germline ends came to 13 bases. CDR1 SGHNT and CDR2 YYREEE come from the germline V gene (reference sequence). DNA of the CDR3: TGTGCCAGCAGCTTGGACGGTCGAGGGACCACTGAAGCTTTCTTT. Protein: CASSLDGRGTTEAFF.

V gene TRBV7-6 combines with J gene TRBJ2-5, with 9 bases lining up with TRBD2. The CDR3 consists of 16 residues. Germline loops: CDR1 SGHVS, CDR2 FNYEAQ. V lost 3 bases to trimming and J lost 4 bases; unmatched junction nucleotides: 9. This CDR3 reads CASSFNLLSGRETQYF. CDR3 DNA sequence: TGTGCCAGCAGCTTTAACCTTCTTAGCGGGAGAGAGACCCAGTACTTC.